This TCR beta chain was recovered during a study of T-cell reconstitution after alpha-beta-depleted transplantation in children. Unique molecular identifiers were incorporated when the TCRbeta library was constructed. TCRdb called the PCR reads again in MiXCR, with one record for every CDR3 protein. The sample lists over 45,000 distinct CDR3 sequences, around 5.9% seen once, with under 35% in the top ten. On this clonotype itself: Its cognate antigen is unknown. This clone may be a read error of a much larger clone one base away.

Points from the study as a whole: Roughly two months post-transplant, alpha-beta T cells reportedly originated from several hundred graft clones that had expanded. Most T-cell counts and diversity one year after the transplant came from T cells that were newly produced. Surviving recipient T cells and intrathymic progenitors accounted for some patients' high TCRbeta diversity at day 60.

Germline V lookup: CDR1 MDHEN, CDR2 SYDVKM. The CDR3 has 12 amino acids. Trimming shortened V by 3 bases and J by 7 bases, and 10 bases separated the two germline ends. This sample comprised PBMCs, mostly from graft donor cells, obtained 60 days after TCRalphabeta/CD19-depleted stem cell transplant. The source is a female patient aged 2 to 10 who had a stem cell transplant for aplastic anemia, so the T cells may come from the graft donor. The chain is built from TRBV28 and TRBJ2-7; possible D gene TRBD2, 5 bases. CDR3 region: CASSFGTGEQYF. DNA for the CDR3: TGTGCCAGCAGTTTTGGAACGGGGGAGCAGTACTTC.